The 21 T cell receptor beta chains in this list originate from one sample, sequenced in a study of T cells in Graves' hyperthyroidism and ophthalmopathy. Template material for amplifying TCR beta CDR3 regions consisted of RNA transcripts. The primer set for the first-round RT-PCR of the TCR CDR3 was HTBI. TCRdb re-called the multiplex PCR reads through MiXCR, storing one row per CDR3 protein. The data contain about 560,000 distinct CDR3 sequences, roughly 17% of them seen just once; the ten biggest clones take up 15% to 20%. Sequencing used blood. These receptors were taken from a woman aged 18-30 years with Graves' hyperthyroidism.

This clonotype was recorded a few times. This chain connects TRBV7-6 to TRBJ2-3; 11 bases align to TRBD2. CDR1 and CDR2 (germline): SGHVS, FNYEAQ. J lost 6 bases, V lost 3 bases, and 11 bases had no gene match. This CDR3 has 17 residues. CDR3 loop: CASSLPRLAGNGDTQYF. The CDR3 DNA sequence: TGTGCCAGCAGCTTGCCTAGACTAGCGGGGAATGGGGATACGCAGTATTTT.

This clonotype appeared a few times. This sequence joins TRBV12-3 or TRBV12-4 and TRBJ2-7; 10 bases align to TRBD2. CDR3 length: 14 residues. The junction had 7 bases not matched to a gene; V was cut back by 6 bases and J by 5 bases. The CDR3 coding sequence is TGTGCCAGCAGCCTTAGCGGGAGGACCCACGAGCAGTACTTC. Translating gives CASSLSGRTHEQYF.

The table lists this clonotype with a few counts. The chain combines TRBV6-2 or TRBV6-3 with TRBJ2-1; 7 positions agree with TRBD2. Trimming at V came to 5 bases and at J to 0 bases, leaving 10 bases not matched to a gene. Germline CDR1 MNHEY, CDR2 SVGEGT. The CDR3 totals 17 residues. The CDR3 sequence: CASSPSGARGSYNEQFF. CDR3 nucleotides: TGTGCCAGCAGTCCCAGCGGGGCGCGAGGCTCCTACAATGAGCAGTTCTTC.

The rearrangement links TRBV27 to TRBJ2-2; D possibly corresponds to TRBD2 (5 bases). Trimming left V 5 bases short and J 7 bases short, with 17 bases between. The CDR3 consists of 15 residues. CDR1 and CDR2 (germline): MNHEY, SMNVEV (reference sequence). The CDR3 reads CASSHHRGLGGELFF. Written as DNA, the CDR3 is TGTGCCAGCAGTCACCATCGGGGTTTAGGCGGGGAGCTGTTTTTT.

The V and J genes are TRBV4-1 and TRBJ1-4, with no clear D. Germline CDR1 and CDR2: MGHRA and YSYEKL. The CDR3 is 16 residues long. Trimming shortened V by 0 bases and J by 6 bases, and 14 bases separated the two germline ends. CDR3 protein: CASSQDRARRDEKLFF. In nucleotides, the CDR3 is TGCGCCAGCAGCCAAGATCGGGCCAGGAGGGATGAAAAACTGTTTTTT.

There are many counts of this clonotype. V and J are TRBV2 and TRBJ1-1, with no clear D. Trimming pared 8 bases from V and 0 bases from J, leaving 16 bases between. The CDR3 covers 15 residues. Germline CDR1 reads SNHLY; CDR2 reads FYNNEI. The CDR3 is CASLDYGLVNTEAFF. CDR3 coding DNA: TGTGCCAGCTTGGATTACGGGCTAGTGAACACTGAAGCTTTCTTT.

This clonotype was seen at least ten times. This chain uses TRBV6-6 with TRBJ2-5; D is unclear. The ends were cut back, 1 base at V and 2 bases at J, with 11 bases in the middle. CDR3 size: 15 residues. Germline V gives CDR1 MNHNY, CDR2 SVGAGI (reference sequence). The CDR3 DNA sequence: TGTGCCAGCAGTTACTGGGTCCGGCCACAAGAGACCCAGTACTTC. Amino acids: CASSYWVRPQETQYF.

This clonotype was seen only a few times. This CDR3 reads CSVESRQMNTEAFF. The CDR3 region has the DNA TGCAGCGTTGAAAGCCGACAAATGAACACTGAAGCTTTCTTT. The chain has TRBV29-1 and TRBJ1-1; no clear D gene. The CDR3 has 14 amino acids. Per germline, CDR1 SQVTM and CDR2 ANQGSEA. Deletions cut 2 bases from V and 0 bases from J, with 10 bases between.

This chain connects TRBV10-3 to TRBJ2-2; D may match TRBD1 or TRBD2 (5 bases each). Trimming removed 4 bases from V and 1 base from J, with 7 bases in between. The CDR3 is made up of 14 amino acids. Germline CDR1 and CDR2: ENHRY and SYGVKD. The CDR3 loop is CAISGGMNTGELFF. In nucleotides, the CDR3 is TGTGCCATCAGTGGGGGGATGAACACCGGGGAGCTGTTTTTT.

A few counts support this clonotype. CDR3 in amino acids: CASSFGLRGPWNTEAFF. The DNA for the CDR3 is TGTGCCAGCAGCTTCGGGCTCAGGGGGCCTTGGAACACTGAAGCTTTCTTT. The gene calls are TRBV3-1 and TRBJ1-1; 8 bases agree with TRBD1. After removal of 5 bases from V and 1 base from J, the junction contained 12 bases not matched to a gene. The CDR3 consists of 17 residues. Germline lookup yields CDR1 LGHDT and CDR2 YNNKEL (reference sequence).

This clonotype occurred many times. This rearrangement joins TRBV12-3 or TRBV12-4 to TRBJ1-5; D is uncertain. V gave up 5 bases and J gave up 0 bases, with 8 bases separating them. CDR3 length: 14 residues. The CDR3 DNA reads TGTGCCAGCAGTCCAGACCATAGCAATCAGCCCCAGCATTTT. It translates to CASSPDHSNQPQHF.

The chain links TRBV10-3 to TRBJ1-6; D gene uncertain. CDR1 is ENHRY, CDR2 SYGVKD, per germline. The CDR3 loop spans 15 amino acids. The V and J ends lost 5 bases and 8 bases respectively, with 16 bases between them. The CDR3 protein is CAISTGSSWDSPLHF. CDR3 nucleotides: TGTGCCATCAGTACGGGCTCCTCTTGGGATTCACCCCTCCACTTT.

This chain links TRBV5-6 with TRBJ1-1, with 9 bases that match TRBD1. The CDR3 extends over 15 amino acids. Trimming removed 0 bases from V and 7 bases from J; junction bases left unmatched: 7. Germline loops: CDR1 SGHDT, CDR2 YYEEEE. The CDR3 loop reads CASSLGDREKIEAFF. The CDR3 region has the DNA TGTGCCAGCAGCTTGGGGGACAGGGAAAAAATTGAAGCTTTCTTT.

This clonotype has at least ten counts. V gene TRBV20-1 combines with J gene TRBJ2-1, with TRBD2 matching 14 bases. The V segment lost 5 bases and the J segment 8 bases; nucleotides outside the gene matches: 5. The CDR3 has 14 amino acids. Germline CDR1 and CDR2: DFQATT and SNEGSKA (reference sequence). CDR3 region: CSASGLAGEYEQFF. The CDR3 nucleotides are TGCAGTGCTTCGGGACTAGCGGGAGAGTATGAGCAGTTCTTC.

This clonotype was seen at least ten times. V is TRBV2 and J is TRBJ1-4, with unresolved D. The V gene's germline CDR1 is SNHLY and CDR2 FYNNEI. V lost 3 bases and J 0 bases, leaving 17 bases between the germline ends. The CDR3 contains 18 residues. This CDR3 reads CASSEPDTKYSTNEKLFF. The CDR3 region has the DNA TGTGCCAGCAGTGAGCCAGATACCAAATATTCAACTAATGAAAAACTGTTTTTT.

J is TRBJ2-7 and V is TRBV5-1; TRBD2 aligns across 8 bases. The length of the CDR3 is 15 residues. V dropped 4 bases and J dropped 2; count of bases not matched to a gene: 8. Germline loops: CDR1 SGHRS, CDR2 YFSETQ. The CDR3 is CASSLEAGEAYEQYF. The CDR3 bases are TGCGCCAGCAGCCTCGAAGCGGGAGAGGCCTACGAGCAGTACTTC.

This clonotype was seen ten or more times. The chain employs TRBV12-3 or TRBV12-4 and TRBJ1-2, with D possibly TRBD1 on 6 matching bases. The CDR3 has 14 amino acids. Trimming took off 3 bases at V and 4 bases at J, with 12 bases between the two ends. CDR3 region: CASSFGGAGYGYTF. In DNA, the CDR3 is TGTGCCAGCAGTTTTGGGGGGGCTGGCTATGGCTACACCTTC.

J is TRBJ2-6 and V is TRBV27; D perhaps matches TRBD2 (6 bases). The CDR3 is made up of 17 amino acids. Germline V gene data show CDR1 as MNHEY and CDR2 as SMNVEV (reference sequence). Deletions cut 5 bases from V and 0 bases from J, with 14 bases between. The CDR3 DNA follows: TGTGCCAGCAGTAAGTATGGAGGGTTCTCTGGGGCCAACGTCCTGACTTTC. Protein sequence: CASSKYGGFSGANVLTF.

The chain combines TRBV6-2 or TRBV6-3 with TRBJ2-7; D is unresolved. Germline loops: CDR1 MNHEY, CDR2 SVGEGT. The germline V and J ends were trimmed by 0 bases and 4 bases, with 4 bases remaining between them. The CDR3 extends over 12 amino acids. CDR3 DNA: TGTGCCAGCAGTTACTCGATGTACGAGCAGTACTTC. This sequence encodes CASSYSMYEQYF.

The chain carries TRBV2 and TRBJ1-1; 9 nucleotides align to TRBD1. The CDR3 is 16 residues long. V trimming: 6 bases; J trimming: 4 bases; junction bases outside the gene matches: 12. Per the germline V gene, CDR1 is SNHLY and CDR2 is FYNNEI. The CDR3 reads CASSPEQGAVSTEAFF. The CDR3 DNA sequence: TGTGCCAGCAGCCCAGAACAGGGGGCGGTCAGCACTGAAGCTTTCTTT.

This clonotype was found a few times. CDR3 sequence reads: CSATPGTSGGPSDEQFF. The CDR3 DNA is TGCAGTGCTACCCCGGGGACTAGCGGGGGCCCCTCGGATGAGCAGTTCTTC. The V gene is TRBV20-1, the J gene TRBJ2-1; 14 nucleotides match TRBD2. J gave up 8 bases and V 4 bases, and 13 bases lay outside the gene matches. The CDR3 is 17 amino acids. From germline, CDR1 is DFQATT and CDR2 SNEGSKA (reference sequence).